This paragraph covers one TCR beta chain sequence. Its specificity is not known. A read error is possible here, since a much larger clone lies one base away. The germline V gene encodes CDR1 SGDLS and CDR2 YYNGEE. The CDR3 loop spans 15 amino acids. The data were taken from a study of T cells after yellow fever vaccination. 5'RACE template switching produced TCR cDNA carrying a universal primer site and UMIs. TCRdb reanalysed the 5' RACE reads using MiXCR and keeps one entry per CDR3 protein. The table lists roughly 150,000 distinct CDR3 sequences, 6.5% to 8.5% of them singletons, with about 0.73% in the top ten. Study-wide findings and caveats: In FACS-sorted repertoires, abundant clonotypes from the bulk population could appear as contaminants. Among primary-vaccination clones, most reappeared after the booster, at almost 98% for CD4 and 85% to 90% for CD8. Although most clonotypes did not, a small share appeared in both CD4 and CD8 compartments.

This sequence joins TRBV9 and TRBJ2-5, with D maybe TRBD2 (6 bases). The sequencing here drew on CD4+ T cells sorted from PBMCs, taken 5 days after the yellow fever booster vaccination. The sequence came from a man aged 25 to 45 who received the YFV17D yellow fever vaccine. The CDR3 DNA reads TGTACCAGCAGCGTAACGGGAGCCAAAGGGGAGACCCAGTACTTC. It is translated as CTSSVTGAKGETQYF. Drawing the rest from reference TRBV9 and TRBJ2-5, the complete variable domain is DSGVTQTPKHLITATGQRVTLRCSPRSGDLSVYWYQQSLDQGLQFLIQYYNGEERAKGNILERFSAQQFPDLHSELNLSSLELGDSALYFCTSSVTGAKGETQYFGPGTRLLVL.